Listed below are T cell receptor beta chains from one sample, sequenced in a study of neoadjuvant anti-PD-1 for oral cavity cancer. Generated by immunoSEQ multiplex PCR, the TCRdb table keeps only in-frame clones and is missing some. Among about 12,000 clones listed, 71% were seen once. The sequencing used PBMCs, collected after nivolumab (anti-PD-1) treatment. The receptors originated from a person between 35 and 79 years old with oral cavity squamous cell carcinoma. CDR3s include the opening cysteine and the closing phenylalanine or tryptophan. The D gene is left open where the match is weak. For some rows the clone size is stated as once, few or many, or as a class when expanded; others skip it.

j_call clone_size d_call v_call cdr3_aa cdr3_nt
TRBJ2-1 NA NA TRBV9 CASSVDPRGNSYNEQFF TGTGCCAGCAGCGTAGACCCCCGGGGGAACTCCTACAATGAGCAGTTCTTC
TRBJ2-5 NA TRBD2 TRBV6-1 CASSEGLAAISRTQYF TGTGCCAGCAGTGAAGGACTAGCGGCGATTTCTAGGACCCAGTACTTC
TRBJ2-1 NA NA TRBV9 CASSVGLDEQFF TGTGCCAGCAGCGTAGGGTTGGATGAGCAGTTCTTC
TRBJ2-3 NA NA TRBV6-5 CASRNPGAAGDTQYF TGTGCCAGCAGGAACCCAGGGGCAGCGGGGGATACGCAGTATTTT
TRBJ1-2 few TRBD1 TRBV19 CASRDEQGAFNYGYTF TGTGCCAGTAGAGACGAACAGGGGGCCTTTAACTATGGCTACACCTTC
TRBJ2-2 NA NA TRBV10-1 CASSESTNTGELFF TGCGCCAGCAGTGAAAGTACGAACACCGGGGAGCTGTTTTTT
TRBJ2-7 NA TRBD1 TRBV27 CASSSPDRSSYEQYF TGTGCCAGCAGTTCCCCGGACAGGAGCTCCTACGAGCAGTACTTC
TRBJ2-7 few TRBD1 TRBV5-1 CASSPRDRRLLSYEQYF TGCGCCAGCAGCCCCCGGGACAGGCGGCTCCTATCCTACGAGCAGTACTTC
TRBJ2-2 NA TRBD1 TRBV2 CASRTGGNSGELFF TGTGCCAGCAGGACAGGGGGGAATTCCGGGGAGCTGTTTTTT
TRBJ1-2 few TRBD1 TRBV6-6 CASSYGQGAIGYTF TGTGCCAGCAGTTACGGACAGGGGGCGATTGGCTACACCTTC
TRBJ2-7 NA NA TRBV7-9 CASDRLPGYEQYF TGTGCCAGCGACAGGCTCCCAGGCTACGAGCAGTACTTC
TRBJ2-1 NA NA TRBV7-9 CASSHYRTLKQFF TGTGCCAGCAGCCATTATAGGACGCTTAAGCAGTTCTTC
TRBJ2-1 NA NA TRBV5-4 CASSPGTNNEQFF TGTGCCAGCAGCCCAGGTACTAACAATGAGCAGTTCTTC
TRBJ2-2 NA NA TRBV11-2 CASSLIRGETGELFF TGTGCCAGCAGCTTGATCAGGGGGGAAACCGGGGAGCTGTTTTTT
TRBJ2-7 NA NA TRBV5-1 CASTLGGGTYEQYF TGCGCCAGCACTCTAGGGGGAGGGACCTACGAGCAGTACTTC
TRBJ2-5 NA NA TRBV7-9 CASSNAETQYF TGTGCCAGCAGTAATGCGGAGACCCAGTACTTC
TRBJ1-1 few TRBD1 TRBV7-9 CASSLRNFRDSTMNTEAFF TGTGCCAGCAGCTTACGAAACTTCCGGGACAGTACCATGAACACTGAAGCTTTCTTT
TRBJ2-3 NA NA TRBV19 CASSIDDTQYF TGTGCCAGTAGTATAGATGATACGCAGTATTTT
TRBJ1-5 NA NA TRBV2 CASSPPRGSDQPQHF TGTGCCAGCAGTCCGCCCCGGGGCTCCGATCAGCCCCAGCATTTT
TRBJ1-3 few NA TRBV18 CASSPSPGRASGNTIYF TGTGCCAGCTCACCAAGCCCGGGACGCGCTAGCGGAAACACCATATATTTT
TRBJ2-6 once NA TRBV4-1 CASSQGRLRGANVLTF TGCGCCAGCAGCCAAGGAAGGCTTCGCGGGGCCAACGTCCTGACTTTC
TRBJ1-2 NA NA TRBV5-1 CASSLLRSGNYGYTF TGCGCCAGCAGCTTGTTGCGCAGCGGAAACTATGGCTACACCTTC
TRBJ1-1 NA NA TRBV7-3 CASSPGLGNTEAFF TGTGCCAGCAGCCCCGGGCTGGGGAACACTGAAGCTTTCTTT
TRBJ2-3 NA TRBD2 TRBV5-1 CASSDASGPDTQYF TGCGCCAGCAGCGACGCTAGCGGACCAGATACGCAGTATTTT
TRBJ2-7 few NA TRBV28 CASSLLGVPHEQYF TGTGCCAGCAGTTTACTAGGGGTCCCCCACGAGCAGTACTTC
TRBJ2-3 NA NA TRBV30 CAWSVLVAGDTQYF TGTGCCTGGAGTGTTTTAGTAGCCGGCGATACGCAGTATTTT
TRBJ2-5 NA TRBD1 TRBV5-1 CASSFGQGMETQYF TGCGCCAGCAGCTTCGGACAGGGGATGGAGACCCAGTACTTC
TRBJ2-1 NA NA TRBV5-1 CASSPSREDDEQFF TGCGCCAGCAGCCCCTCCAGGGAGGATGATGAGCAGTTCTTC
TRBJ2-5 NA NA TRBV9 CASSVGTVQETQYF TGTGCCAGCAGCGTAGGGACAGTCCAAGAGACCCAGTACTTC
TRBJ2-3 NA NA TRBV6-1 CASSAHQNTDTQYF TGTGCCAGCAGTGCCCACCAGAATACAGATACGCAGTATTTT
TRBJ1-5 few TRBD1 TRBV4-1 CASSQELGGGFGNQPQHF TGCGCCAGCAGCCAAGAGTTAGGGGGCGGTTTCGGGAACCAGCCCCAGCATTTT
TRBJ2-5 NA TRBD1 TRBV5-1 CASSPRDRWETQYF TGCGCCAGCAGCCCGAGGGACAGGTGGGAGACCCAGTACTTC
TRBJ1-2 few TRBD1 TRBV19 CASNPGQTYGYTF TGTGCCAGTAACCCGGGACAGACCTATGGCTACACCTTC
TRBJ2-2 NA TRBD1 TRBV7-3 CASSSDRWSRELFF TGTGCCAGCAGCTCGGACAGGTGGAGCAGGGAGCTGTTTTTT
TRBJ2-1 NA NA TRBV29-1 CSVSLTYNEQFF TGCAGCGTCAGCCTAACCTACAATGAGCAGTTCTTC
TRBJ1-4 NA TRBD1 TRBV7-8 CASSSRLQGGNEKLFF TGTGCCAGCAGCTCTAGGTTACAGGGGGGCAATGAAAAACTGTTTTTT
TRBJ2-5 NA TRBD2 TRBV4-2 CASSLIGGSGTQYF TGTGCCAGCAGCCTTATCGGGGGGTCGGGGACCCAGTACTTC
TRBJ2-7 NA NA TRBV19 CASSMDGGYEQYF TGTGCCAGTAGTATGGATGGAGGCTACGAGCAGTACTTC
TRBJ2-5 NA NA TRBV5-1 CASSSQETQYF TGCGCCAGCAGCTCGCAAGAGACCCAGTACTTC
TRBJ2-3 NA NA TRBV6-1 CASREPRGATDTQYF TGTGCCAGCAGGGAGCCCAGGGGAGCCACAGATACGCAGTATTTT
TRBJ2-7 few TRBD2 TRBV9 CASSVWGLAGAGQYF TGTGCCAGCAGCGTCTGGGGACTAGCGGGGGCGGGGCAGTACTTC
TRBJ1-1 few NA TRBV19 CASRGTEAFF TGTGCCAGTCGGGGGACTGAAGCTTTCTTT
TRBJ2-7 few NA TRBV7-6 CASSLPFSEQYF TGTGCCAGCAGCCTTCCCTTTAGCGAGCAGTACTTC
TRBJ1-6 NA NA TRBV11-2 CASSPDAPNSPLHF TGTGCCAGCAGCCCAGATGCCCCTAATTCACCCCTCCACTTT
TRBJ2-5 few NA TRBV19 CASSIGDQETQYF TGTGCCAGTAGTATAGGCGACCAAGAGACCCAGTACTTC
TRBJ2-7 NA TRBD1 TRBV2 CASSPPRQGYEQYF TGTGCCAGCAGTCCCCCCCGACAGGGCTACGAGCAGTACTTC
TRBJ1-1 NA NA TRBV27 CASSSKAVMNTEAFF TGTGCCAGCAGTTCGAAGGCCGTGATGAACACTGAAGCTTTCTTT
TRBJ1-4 NA NA TRBV25-1 CASSEQFPTNEKLFF TGTGCCAGCAGTGAGCAATTTCCAACTAATGAAAAACTGTTTTTT
TRBJ1-1 NA NA TRBV14 CASSRTPLGTEAFF TGTGCCAGCAGCCGAACTCCGTTGGGGACTGAAGCTTTCTTT
TRBJ2-7 NA NA TRBV29-1 CSVKGPGVYEQYF TGCAGCGTCAAGGGTCCGGGAGTCTACGAGCAGTACTTC
TRBJ1-5 NA NA TRBV27 CASKLDSFSNQPQHF TGTGCCAGCAAACTCGACAGTTTTAGCAATCAGCCCCAGCATTTT
TRBJ2-5 NA TRBD2 TRBV11-2 CASSFGALRLAGKQETQYF TGTGCCAGCAGCTTCGGAGCCCTACGTCTAGCGGGCAAACAAGAGACCCAGTACTTC
TRBJ2-6 NA NA TRBV5-1 CASSLSFGANVLTF TGCGCCAGCAGCTTGAGTTTTGGGGCCAACGTCCTGACTTTC